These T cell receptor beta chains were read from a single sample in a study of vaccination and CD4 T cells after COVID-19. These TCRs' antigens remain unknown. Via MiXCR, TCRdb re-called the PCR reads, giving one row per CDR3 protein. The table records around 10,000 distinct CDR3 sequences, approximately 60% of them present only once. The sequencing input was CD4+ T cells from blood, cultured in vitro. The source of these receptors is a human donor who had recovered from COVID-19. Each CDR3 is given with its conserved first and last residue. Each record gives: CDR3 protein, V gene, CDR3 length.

CDR3 protein: CASSLVGAEAFF; V gene: TRBV7-9; CDR3 length: 12
CDR3 protein: CASSLSGTVLPGLNTEAFF; V gene: TRBV23-1; CDR3 length: 19
CDR3 protein: CASSLGGQREAFF; V gene: TRBV5-4; CDR3 length: 13
CDR3 protein: CASSDLERGSNQPQHF; V gene: TRBV6-1; CDR3 length: 16
CDR3 protein: CSASTGTGAHYEQYF; V gene: TRBV20-1; CDR3 length: 15
CDR3 protein: CASSPTRVLGPQHF; V gene: TRBV7-8; CDR3 length: 14
CDR3 protein: CSALQGTAYSNQPQHF; V gene: TRBV20-1; CDR3 length: 16
CDR3 protein: CASSLATNTEAFF; V gene: TRBV7-7; CDR3 length: 13
CDR3 protein: CASSSPPSTGRETQYF; V gene: TRBV19; CDR3 length: 16
CDR3 protein: CSAIAGGKDKNIQYF; V gene: TRBV20-1; CDR3 length: 15
CDR3 protein: CAWERTGSYGYTF; V gene: TRBV30; CDR3 length: 13
CDR3 protein: CASSLSHSYEQYF; V gene: TRBV11-3; CDR3 length: 13
CDR3 protein: CASSYSGGEQYF; V gene: TRBV6-5; CDR3 length: 12
CDR3 protein: CASSSPGTAFYGYTF; V gene: TRBV6-1; CDR3 length: 15
CDR3 protein: CASRKTLGTHLEGLAF; V gene: TRBV12-3/TRBV12-4; CDR3 length: 16
CDR3 protein: CASRQTLGQPQHF; V gene: TRBV12-3/TRBV12-4; CDR3 length: 13
CDR3 protein: CASSLEQRNSPLHF; V gene: TRBV7-2; CDR3 length: 14
CDR3 protein: CASSLSRGAREQYF; V gene: TRBV27; CDR3 length: 14
CDR3 protein: CASSLEGPPLHF; V gene: TRBV7-2; CDR3 length: 12
CDR3 protein: CASSLFGLALGEDNEQFF; V gene: TRBV27; CDR3 length: 18
CDR3 protein: CASSSKDGLEQYF; V gene: TRBV7-2; CDR3 length: 13
CDR3 protein: CSARGNTALPVGLSEQYF; V gene: TRBV20-1; CDR3 length: 18
CDR3 protein: CASSPTVRNTEAFF; V gene: TRBV5-1; CDR3 length: 14
CDR3 protein: CASSLIRDTQYF; V gene: TRBV7-2; CDR3 length: 12
CDR3 protein: CASSYMLTDTQYF; V gene: TRBV6-2/TRBV6-3; CDR3 length: 13
CDR3 protein: CAATTAGGSPLHF; V gene: TRBV30; CDR3 length: 13
CDR3 protein: CASSIAPTGTGANVLTF; V gene: TRBV19; CDR3 length: 17
CDR3 protein: CASSRPGLAGPQETQYF; V gene: TRBV6-1; CDR3 length: 17
CDR3 protein: CASRTTQGGRNQPQHF; V gene: TRBV27; CDR3 length: 16
CDR3 protein: CSAARADTQYF; V gene: TRBV20-1; CDR3 length: 11
CDR3 protein: CAWTAKETQYF; V gene: TRBV30; CDR3 length: 11
CDR3 protein: CASSLRPPGRARTEAFF; V gene: TRBV11-3; CDR3 length: 17
CDR3 protein: CASSSMTEKDETQYF; V gene: TRBV5-4; CDR3 length: 15
CDR3 protein: CASNPFRGRSSYNEQFF; V gene: TRBV11-2; CDR3 length: 17
CDR3 protein: CSARWGGQNSPLHF; V gene: TRBV20-1; CDR3 length: 14
CDR3 protein: CASKGTANTEAFF; V gene: TRBV19; CDR3 length: 13
CDR3 protein: CASSPPAGTNEKLFF; V gene: TRBV28; CDR3 length: 15
CDR3 protein: CASSIPGQAYNEQFF; V gene: TRBV19; CDR3 length: 15
CDR3 protein: CASSATLRTANNSPLHF; V gene: TRBV9; CDR3 length: 17
CDR3 protein: CSASSGPQGEEYF; V gene: TRBV20-1; CDR3 length: 13
CDR3 protein: CASTPLRMQGGQPQHF; V gene: TRBV6-1; CDR3 length: 16
CDR3 protein: CASTNPGLAGSEQFF; V gene: TRBV6-2/TRBV6-3; CDR3 length: 15
CDR3 protein: CSAPGDHEQYF; V gene: TRBV20-1; CDR3 length: 11
CDR3 protein: CASSYFPTGGEARTGELFF; V gene: TRBV6-2/TRBV6-3; CDR3 length: 19
CDR3 protein: CASSAPGTSLVPDTQYF; V gene: TRBV28; CDR3 length: 17
CDR3 protein: CATSDQRQVPETQYF; V gene: TRBV24-1; CDR3 length: 15
CDR3 protein: CAISESGTTYYGYTF; V gene: TRBV10-3; CDR3 length: 15
CDR3 protein: CASSGVINQPQHF; V gene: TRBV6-2/TRBV6-3; CDR3 length: 13